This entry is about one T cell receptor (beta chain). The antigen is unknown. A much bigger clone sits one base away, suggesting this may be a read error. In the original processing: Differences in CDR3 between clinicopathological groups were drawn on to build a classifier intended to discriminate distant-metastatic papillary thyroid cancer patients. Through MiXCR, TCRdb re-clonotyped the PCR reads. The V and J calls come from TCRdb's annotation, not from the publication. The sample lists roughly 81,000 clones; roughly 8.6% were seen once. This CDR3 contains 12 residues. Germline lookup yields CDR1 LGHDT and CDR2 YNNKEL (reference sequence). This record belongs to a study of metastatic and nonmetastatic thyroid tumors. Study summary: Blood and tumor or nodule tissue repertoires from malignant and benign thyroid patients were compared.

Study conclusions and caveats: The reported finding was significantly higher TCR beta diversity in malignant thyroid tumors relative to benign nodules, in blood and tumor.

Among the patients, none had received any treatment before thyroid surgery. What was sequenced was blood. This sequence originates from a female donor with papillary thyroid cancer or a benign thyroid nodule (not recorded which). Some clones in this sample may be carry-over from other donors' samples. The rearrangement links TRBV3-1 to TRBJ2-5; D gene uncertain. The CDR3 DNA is TGTCCCAGCAGCCAAGGTCCCTCGGCCCAGTACTTC. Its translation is CPSSQGPSAQYF.